The present TCR beta chain was sequenced within a study of blood T cells in healthy people across ages. Germline V gives CDR1 SNHLY, CDR2 FYNNEI. Trimming took 7 bases from V and 8 from J, leaving 14 bases between them. The CDR3 length is 13 residues. Combining a sample-barcoded 5' primer with a J-beta primer mix, a second PCR ran for about 7 to 12 cycles. One entry per CDR3 protein results from TCRdb running MiXCR on the 5' RACE reads. The sample consists of about 1.6 million distinct CDR3 sequences, roughly a third of them appearing once. The table lists this clonotype with a count of one. No antigen is known for it. Whole-study findings and limits: Naive CD4+ cells and diversity were both higher in long-lived donors than in aged donors.

The TCR originated in a woman younger than 45 in good health. The sequenced sample consisted of blood. J is TRBJ2-2 and V is TRBV2; weak D call: TRBD2 (5 bases). The CDR3 here is CASNLGKGGELFF. The CDR3 region has the DNA TGTGCCAGCAACCTCGGGAAAGGGGGGGAGCTGTTTTTT. Combining the CDR3 with reference TRBV2 and TRBJ2-2 gives the whole variable domain EPEVTQTPSHQVTQMGQEVILRCVPISNHLYFYWYRQILGQKVEFLVSFYNNEISEKSEIFDDQFSVERPDGSNFTLKIRSTKLEDSAMYFCASNLGKGGELFFGEGSRLTVL.